A single sample gave rise to the 19 T cell receptor beta chains below, sequenced in a study of early T cells in non-severe SARS-CoV-2 infection. TCRdb independently ran MiXCR on the 5' RACE reads; one entry per CDR3 protein. The sample shows 75,000 to 100,000 distinct CDR3 sequences, approximately 15% of them seen only once. Input material: whole blood. The source of these receptors is an adult who was a healthcare worker with PCR-confirmed SARS-CoV-2 infection or an uninfected control (not recorded which).

There are a few counts of this clonotype. This chain joins TRBV13 and TRBJ2-1, with D tentatively TRBD1 (5 bases). V lost 0 bases to trimming and J lost 6 bases, with 6 bases between them. The CDR3 is made up of 13 amino acids. Germline CDR1 reads PRHDT; CDR2 reads FYEKMQ (reference sequence). The CDR3 reads CASSLGQGNEQFF. The CDR3 coding sequence is TGTGCCAGCAGCTTAGGTCAGGGCAATGAGCAGTTCTTC.

CDR3 DNA sequence: TGTGCCAGCACTTCCCCTAGACTAGCGGGAGGGAATGAGCAGTTCTTC. Translation gives CASTSPRLAGGNEQFF. The chain employs TRBV12-3 or TRBV12-4 and TRBJ2-1; TRBD2 matches 14 bases. The V segment lost 7 bases and the J segment 7 bases; nucleotides outside the gene matches: 9. The CDR3 has 16 amino acids.

The genes are TRBV28 and TRBJ2-3, with 7 bases that match TRBD1. The CDR3 runs to 14 residues. Trimming took 5 bases from V and 8 from J; bases not matched to a gene: 10. From germline, CDR1 is MDHEN and CDR2 SYDVKM. The CDR3 region has the DNA TGTGCCAGCAGTCAACGACAGGGTCGTGGTACGCAGTATTTT. Its translation: CASSQRQGRGTQYF.

The chain couples TRBV4-1 to TRBJ2-2; D gene unclear. The CDR3 has 14 amino acids. V was trimmed by 1 base and J by 7 bases, leaving 10 bases between them. Germline CDR1 and CDR2: MGHRA and YSYEKL. The chain's CDR3 is CASSQVDGGGELFF. In DNA, the CDR3 is TGCGCCAGCAGCCAAGTCGACGGTGGCGGGGAGCTGTTTTTT.

This clonotype was observed a handful of times. The chain recombines TRBV4-2 with TRBJ2-7; 7 nucleotides align to TRBD1. CDR1 and CDR2 (germline): LGHNA, YNFKEQ. CDR3 length: 18 residues. V trimming: 1 base; J trimming: 2 bases; junction bases outside the gene matches: 14. The CDR3 bases are TGTGCCAGCAGCCAAGCACCCCTAACAGGGGCCTCAACCTACGAGCAGTACTTC. Its protein is CASSQAPLTGASTYEQYF.

This clonotype was seen a few times. The chain links TRBV28 to TRBJ1-6, with D perhaps TRBD1 (6 bases). V dropped 9 bases and J dropped 7 bases, with 19 bases sitting between them. The CDR3 spans 15 residues. The germline CDR1 and CDR2 sequences are MDHEN and SYDVKM. CDR3 DNA sequence: TGTGCCAGTCGGGAACCGACAGGTCGGAATTCACCCCTCCACTTT. Translation gives CASREPTGRNSPLHF.

In this sample, this clonotype turned up a few times. The chain uses TRBV7-9 and TRBJ1-1; TRBD1 might be the D (5 bases). Trimming left V 5 bases short and J 4 bases short, with 14 bases between. This CDR3 has 14 amino acids. The germline V gene encodes CDR1 SEHNR and CDR2 FQNEAQ (reference sequence). CDR3 loop: CASSPPGFGTEAFF. The CDR3 DNA is TGTGCCAGCAGCCCCCCAGGGTTTGGCACTGAAGCTTTCTTT.

DNA for the CDR3: TGCAGTGCTGGCTTCGGACAGGTTTGGTTCTTC. Protein sequence: CSAGFGQVWFF. The chain is built from TRBV20-1 and TRBJ2-1; 7 nucleotides align to TRBD1. The V and J ends lost 5 bases and 15 bases, in that order; junction bases with no gene match: 10. Germline loops: CDR1 DFQATT, CDR2 SNEGSKA (reference sequence). The CDR3 is 11 residues long.

This clonotype was found many times. The rearrangement links TRBV6-1 to TRBJ1-4, with a tentative D call TRBD1 (6 bases). CDR1 is MNHNS, CDR2 SASEGT, per germline. V dropped 6 bases and J dropped 11 bases, with 19 bases sitting between them. The CDR3 totals 14 residues. The CDR3 DNA is TGTGCCAGCAGCACCAATATAGGACAGACGAAACTGTTTTTT. Protein sequence: CASSTNIGQTKLFF.

The V and J genes are TRBV5-5 and TRBJ2-7, with D unclear. CDR1 and CDR2 (germline): SGHKS, YYEKEE (reference sequence). The CDR3 runs 12 residues. The germline V and J ends were trimmed by 3 bases and 3 bases, with 7 bases remaining between them. The CDR3 protein is CASSSDRYEQYF. CDR3 sequence (DNA): TGTGCCAGCAGCTCGGACCGCTACGAGCAGTACTTC. The variable domain in full, with the rest retrieved from reference TRBV5-5 and TRBJ2-7, is DAGVTQSPTHLIKTRGQQVTLRCSPISGHKSVSWYQQVLGQGPQFIFQYYEKEERGRGNFPDRFSARQFPNYSSELNVNALLLGDSALYLCASSSDRYEQYFGPGTRLTVT.

The table lists this clonotype with a few counts. This chain connects TRBV19 to TRBJ2-7; a weak D match, TRBD2 (6 bases). Germline-derived CDR1 and CDR2 are LNHDA and SQIVND (reference sequence). This CDR3 is 12 amino acids long. Trimming stripped 8 bases from V and 5 bases from J, with 13 bases between. CDR3 in DNA: TGTGCCAGTCGCCGGCCGGGGGACGAGCAGTACTTC. It is translated as CASRRPGDEQYF.

This clonotype turned up a few times. CDR3 amino acids: CSVDLAGVYNEQFF. Written as DNA, the CDR3 is TGCAGCGTTGACCTAGCGGGAGTCTACAATGAGCAGTTCTTC. The V gene is TRBV29-1, the J gene TRBJ2-1; 10 bases map to TRBD2. V shed 3 bases, J shed 3 bases, and the junction held 2 bases outside the gene matches. The CDR3 is 14 amino acids. Germline loops: CDR1 SQVTM, CDR2 ANQGSEA.

The V call is TRBV5-1, the J call TRBJ2-3, with a possible D match to TRBD2 (5 bases). CDR1 and CDR2 (germline): SGHRS, YFSETQ. V was clipped by 0 bases and J by 7 bases, with 12 bases between them. This CDR3 region has 14 residues. The CDR3 region has the DNA TGCGCCAGCAGCTTGGGAGACTACTCGAATACGCAGTATTTT. Its protein product is CASSLGDYSNTQYF.

This clonotype was seen only a few times. V and J are TRBV5-1 and TRBJ2-1, with 7 bases aligning to TRBD2. This CDR3 region has 17 residues. The germline CDR1 and CDR2 sequences are SGHRS and YFSETQ. V was clipped by 1 base and J by 0 bases; unmatched bases: 7. This chain's CDR3 is CASSLLRGGSSYNEQFF. In DNA form, the CDR3 reads TGCGCCAGCAGCTTGCTTCGGGGCGGGAGCTCCTACAATGAGCAGTTCTTC. The full variable domain, with the rest looked up from reference TRBV5-1 and TRBJ2-1, is KAGVTQTPRYLIKTRGQQVTLSCSPISGHRSVSWYQQTPGQGLQFLFEYFSETQRNKGNFPGRFSGRQFSNSRSEMNVSTLELGDSALYLCASSLLRGGSSYNEQFFGPGTRLTVL.

The chain joins TRBV29-1 to TRBJ1-2, with D perhaps matching TRBD1 (5 bases). Deletions cut 4 bases from V and 8 bases from J, with 14 bases between. This CDR3 has 12 amino acids. Germline V CDR1 and CDR2: SQVTM, ANQGSEA. The CDR3 DNA reads as TGCAGCGTTGTGGGGGAATCTAAAGGCTACACCTTC. As protein: CSVVGESKGYTF.

The CDR3 here is CASSWTGSPNYGYTF. The DNA for the CDR3 is TGCGCCAGCAGCTGGACAGGGAGTCCCAACTATGGCTACACCTTC. This chain joins TRBV5-1 and TRBJ1-2; 8 nucleotides line up with TRBD1. Germline values: CDR1 SGHRS, CDR2 YFSETQ. V was clipped by 3 bases and J by 2 bases; unmatched bases: 6. The CDR3 is 15 amino acids. Complete variable domain (other parts from reference TRBV5-1 and TRBJ1-2): KAGVTQTPRYLIKTRGQQVTLSCSPISGHRSVSWYQQTPGQGLQFLFEYFSETQRNKGNFPGRFSGRQFSNSRSEMNVSTLELGDSALYLCASSWTGSPNYGYTFGSGTRLTVV.

The V call is TRBV27, the J call TRBJ1-5; D not resolved. CDR1 is MNHEY, CDR2 SMNVEV, per germline (reference sequence). The CDR3 loop spans 13 amino acids. Trimming took off 0 bases at V and 7 bases at J, with 7 bases between the two ends. The CDR3 nucleotides read TGTGCCAGCAGTTTATCCTCAGACCAGCCCCAGCATTTT. It translates to CASSLSSDQPQHF.

This chain joins TRBV6-5 and TRBJ1-5, with 7 bases identical to TRBD1. Germline lookup yields CDR1 MNHEY and CDR2 SVGAGI. The CDR3 spans 17 residues. Trimming at V came to 6 bases and at J to 2 bases, leaving 13 bases not matched to a gene. The CDR3 DNA reads as TGTGCCAGCAGCCCGACGGGGAGGGGGCGCGGCAATCAGCCCCAGCATTTT. This encodes CASSPTGRGRGNQPQHF.

Details on this clonotype: A read error may account for a junction end that differs from germline. This chain connects TRBV18 to TRBJ2-2, with a tentative D call TRBD1 (5 bases). CDR1 and CDR2 (germline): KGHSH, LQKENI. This CDR3 has 17 amino acids. The chain's CDR3 is CANSPPEKQAFTGELFF. The CDR3 nucleotides read TGTGCCAACTCACCACCGGAAAAACAGGCCTTCACCGGGGAGCTGTTTTTT. Full variable domain (outside the CDR3, taken from reference TRBV18 and TRBJ2-2): NAGVMQNPRHLVRRRGQEARLRCSPMKGHSHVYWYRQLPEEGLKFMVYLQKENIIDESGMPKERFSAEFPKEGPSILRIQQVVRGDSAAYFCANSPPEKQAFTGELFFGEGSRLTVL.